This TCR beta chain was identified during a study of control samples from healthy donors and cancer patients (dated by TCRdb to the early 2020s). Note on this clone: Its antigen specificity is not known. It has no much larger one-base neighbor in the sample; base qualities were not kept.

Libraries came from the immunoSEQ multiplex PCR assay. Not all clones reach the TCRdb copy of this immuneACCESS table, which keeps in-frame sequences only. Checked studies attribute under half of the gap to unresolved V genes and leave the rest unexplained. Across this sample there are about 180,000 clones, with 80% to 95% seen only once. The ten most abundant clones make up 2% of the sample. Reading from cysteine to phenylalanine, the CDR3 counts 15 amino acids. Only the CDR3 DNA is retained, 45 bases long and in frame from the first base. After removal of 3 bases from V and 5 bases from J, the junction retains 6 bases not matched to a gene. From the germline V gene (reference sequence), CDR1 is SEHNR and CDR2 is FQNEAQ.

The clonotype comes from a middle-aged woman in good health. The sequence is built from TRBV7-9 and TRBJ1-4; 7 bases in between match TRBD1. The sample taken for sequencing was blood. The bases read TGTGCCAGCAGCTTGAGACAGGGACTAAATGAAAAACTGTTTTTT. Its amino acids are CASSLRQGLNEKLFF.